The clone carrying this T cell receptor beta chain was found a few times. What it binds is not known. A read error may produce the germline difference seen at one junction end. This specimen comes from a study of neurological immune-mediated disorders. Study outcomes and limitations: TCR clonal expansion peaked in HTLV-1-associated myelopathy patients and was lowest in multiple sclerosis patients.

The CDR3 runs to 15 residues. The germline V gene has CDR1 DFQATT and CDR2 SNEGSKA (reference sequence). The making of cDNA relied on 5'RACE with 10-nucleotide random UMIs. TCRdb used MiXCR to reprocess the 5' RACE reads, holding one entry per CDR3 protein. The table lists approximately 86,000 distinct CDR3 sequences, 2.5% to 3% of them singletons. The source material was PBMCs. J is TRBJ2-1 and V is TRBV20-1; 10 bases agree with TRBD2. This sequence was found in a woman aged 30 to 39 with multiple sclerosis. CDR3 DNA sequence: TGCAGCCACTTTCAACTAGCGGGGAACTACAATGCGCAGTTCTTC. This sequence encodes CSHFQLAGNYNAQFF.